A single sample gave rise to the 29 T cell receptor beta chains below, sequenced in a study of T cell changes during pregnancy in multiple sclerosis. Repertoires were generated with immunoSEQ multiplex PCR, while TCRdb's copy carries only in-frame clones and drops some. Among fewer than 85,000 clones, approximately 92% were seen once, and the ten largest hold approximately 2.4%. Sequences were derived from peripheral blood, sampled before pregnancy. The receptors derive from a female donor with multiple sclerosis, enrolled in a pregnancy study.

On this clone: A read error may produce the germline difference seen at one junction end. CDR3 coding DNA: TGTGCCAGCAGTTCAAGCGGGAGGCTCCTGGACTTC. Translation gives CASSSSGRLLDF. The rearrangement joins TRBV6-1 to TRBJ2-7; 9 bases align to TRBD2. The CDR3 runs to 12 residues. The V gene's germline CDR1 is MNHNS and CDR2 SASEGT.

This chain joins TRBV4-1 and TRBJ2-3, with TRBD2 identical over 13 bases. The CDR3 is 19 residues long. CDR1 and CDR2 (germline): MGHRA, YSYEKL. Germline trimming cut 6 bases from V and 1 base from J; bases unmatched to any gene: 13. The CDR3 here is CASSSRGLAGEEGTDTQYF. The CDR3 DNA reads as TGCGCCAGCAGTTCTAGAGGACTAGCGGGAGAAGAAGGCACAGATACGCAGTATTTT.

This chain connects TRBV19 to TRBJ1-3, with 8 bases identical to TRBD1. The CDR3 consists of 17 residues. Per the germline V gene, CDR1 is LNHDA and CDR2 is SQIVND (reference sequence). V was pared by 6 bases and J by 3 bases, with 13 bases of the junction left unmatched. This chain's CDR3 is CASSLFGTGRIGNTIYF. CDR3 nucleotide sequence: TGTGCCAGTAGCTTATTTGGGACAGGCAGAATTGGAAACACCATATATTTT.

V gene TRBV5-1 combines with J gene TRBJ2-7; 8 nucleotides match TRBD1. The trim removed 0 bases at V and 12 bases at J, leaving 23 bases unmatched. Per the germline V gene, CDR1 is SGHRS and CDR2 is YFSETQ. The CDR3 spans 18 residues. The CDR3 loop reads CASSLALRSGGRPLPLYF. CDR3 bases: TGCGCCAGCAGCTTGGCCTTAAGGTCAGGGGGCCGCCCACTACCCCTGTACTTC.

In DNA form, the CDR3 reads TGTGCCAGCAGCCAAACAGAGAGCTCCTACAATGAGCAGTTCTTC. Protein product: CASSQTESSYNEQFF. V gene TRBV7-9 combines with J gene TRBJ2-1; D is ambiguous. The CDR3 has 15 residues. CDR1 SEHNR and CDR2 FQNEAQ come from the germline V gene (reference sequence). Trimming shortened V by 5 bases and J by 0 bases, and 11 bases separated the two germline ends.

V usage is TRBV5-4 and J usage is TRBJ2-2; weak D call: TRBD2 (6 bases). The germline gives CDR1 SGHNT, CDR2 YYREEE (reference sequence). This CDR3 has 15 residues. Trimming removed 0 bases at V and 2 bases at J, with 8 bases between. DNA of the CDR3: TGTGCCAGCAGCTTGGAACTAGCAAACACCGGGGAGCTGTTTTTT. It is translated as CASSLELANTGELFF.

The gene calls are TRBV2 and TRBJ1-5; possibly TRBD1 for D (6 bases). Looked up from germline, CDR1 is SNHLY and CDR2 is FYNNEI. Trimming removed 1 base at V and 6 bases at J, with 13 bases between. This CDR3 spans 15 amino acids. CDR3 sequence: CASSEVGGPGQPQHF. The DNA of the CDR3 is TGTGCCAGCAGTGAAGTGGGGGGGCCGGGTCAGCCCCAGCATTTT.

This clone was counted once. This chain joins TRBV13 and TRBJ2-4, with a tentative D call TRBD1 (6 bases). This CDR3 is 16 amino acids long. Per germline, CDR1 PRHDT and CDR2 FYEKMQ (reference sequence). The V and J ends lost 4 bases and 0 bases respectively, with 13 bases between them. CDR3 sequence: CASSSRTALAKNIQYF. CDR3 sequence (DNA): TGTGCCAGCAGCTCCCGGACAGCCTTAGCCAAAAACATTCAGTACTTC.

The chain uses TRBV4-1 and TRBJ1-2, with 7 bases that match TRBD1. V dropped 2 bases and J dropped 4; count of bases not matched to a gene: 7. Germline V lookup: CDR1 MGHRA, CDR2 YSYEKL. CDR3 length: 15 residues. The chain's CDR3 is CASSQSPGQFYGYTF. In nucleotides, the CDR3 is TGCGCCAGCAGCCAATCACCGGGACAGTTCTATGGCTACACCTTC.

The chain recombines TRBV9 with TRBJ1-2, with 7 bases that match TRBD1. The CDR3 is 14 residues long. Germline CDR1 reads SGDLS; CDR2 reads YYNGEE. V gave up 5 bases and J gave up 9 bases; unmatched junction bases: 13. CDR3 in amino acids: CASRRQGRLDSYTF. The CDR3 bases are TGTGCCAGCAGACGACAGGGACGGCTGGACAGCTACACCTTC. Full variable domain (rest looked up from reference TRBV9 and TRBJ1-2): DSGVTQTPKHLITATGQRVTLRCSPRSGDLSVYWYQQSLDQGLQFLIQYYNGEERAKGNILERFSAQQFPDLHSELNLSSLELGDSALYFCASRRQGRLDSYTFGSGTRLTVV.

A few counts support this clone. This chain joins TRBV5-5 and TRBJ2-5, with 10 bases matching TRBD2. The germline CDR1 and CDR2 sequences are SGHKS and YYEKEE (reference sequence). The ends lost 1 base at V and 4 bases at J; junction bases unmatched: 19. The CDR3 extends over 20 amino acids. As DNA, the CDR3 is TGTGCCAGCAGCTTGAGTAGGGCAGGGTGGGTACTAGCGGGACGAGAGACCCAGTACTTC. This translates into CASSLSRAGWVLAGRETQYF. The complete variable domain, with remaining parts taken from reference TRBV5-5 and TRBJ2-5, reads DAGVTQSPTHLIKTRGQQVTLRCSPISGHKSVSWYQQVLGQGPQFIFQYYEKEERGRGNFPDRFSARQFPNYSSELNVNALLLGDSALYLCASSLSRAGWVLAGRETQYFGPGTRLLVL.

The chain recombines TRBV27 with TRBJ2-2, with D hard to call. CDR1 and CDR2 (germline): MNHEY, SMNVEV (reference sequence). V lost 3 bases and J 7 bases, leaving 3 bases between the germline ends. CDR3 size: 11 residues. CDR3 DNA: TGTGCCAGCAGTTTTCTCGGGGAGCTGTTTTTT. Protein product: CASSFLGELFF.

CDR3 region: CASSSLSYEQYF. The CDR3 nucleotides are TGTGCCAGCAGTTCTCTCTCCTACGAGCAGTACTTC. The chain carries TRBV28 and TRBJ2-7; D ambiguous. This CDR3 spans 12 amino acids. V was pared by 4 bases and J by 0 bases, with 4 bases between. Germline V gene data show CDR1 as MDHEN and CDR2 as SYDVKM.

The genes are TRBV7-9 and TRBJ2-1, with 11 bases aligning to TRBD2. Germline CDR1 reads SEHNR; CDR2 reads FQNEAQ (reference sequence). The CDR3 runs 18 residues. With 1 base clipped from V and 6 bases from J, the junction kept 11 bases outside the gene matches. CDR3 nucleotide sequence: TGTGCCAGCAGCTTAGATCTAGCGGGAGGAGTAGTAGGCAATGAGCAGTTCTTC. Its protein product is CASSLDLAGGVVGNEQFF. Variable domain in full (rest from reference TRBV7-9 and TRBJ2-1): DTGVSQNPRHKITKRGQNVTFRCDPISEHNRLYWYRQTLGQGPEFLTYFQNEAQLEKSRLLSDRFSAERPKGSFSTLEIQRTEQGDSAMYLCASSLDLAGGVVGNEQFFGPGTRLTVL.

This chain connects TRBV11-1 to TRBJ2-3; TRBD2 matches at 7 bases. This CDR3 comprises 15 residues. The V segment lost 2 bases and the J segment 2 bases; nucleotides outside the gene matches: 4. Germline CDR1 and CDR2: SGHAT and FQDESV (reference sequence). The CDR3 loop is CASSLWRGYTDTQYF. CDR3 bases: TGTGCCAGCAGCTTATGGCGGGGGTACACAGATACGCAGTATTTT.

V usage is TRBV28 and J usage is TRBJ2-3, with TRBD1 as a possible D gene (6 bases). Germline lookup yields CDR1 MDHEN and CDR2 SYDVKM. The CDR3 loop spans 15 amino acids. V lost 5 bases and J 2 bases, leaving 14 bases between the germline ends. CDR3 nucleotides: TGTGCCAGCAGTCCCCCGACAGGACCCACAGATACGCAGTATTTT. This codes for CASSPPTGPTDTQYF.

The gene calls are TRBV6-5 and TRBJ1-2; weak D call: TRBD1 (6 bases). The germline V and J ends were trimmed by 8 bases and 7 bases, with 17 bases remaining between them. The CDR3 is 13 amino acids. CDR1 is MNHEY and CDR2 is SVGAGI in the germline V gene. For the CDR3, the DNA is TGTGCCAGCTTCGGACAGTTAATTGGTGGCTACACCTTC. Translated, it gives CASFGQLIGGYTF.

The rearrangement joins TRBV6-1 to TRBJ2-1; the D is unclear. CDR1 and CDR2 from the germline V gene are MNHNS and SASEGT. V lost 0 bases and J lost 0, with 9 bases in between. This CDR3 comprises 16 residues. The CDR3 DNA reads TGTGCCAGCAGTGAAGCATCTGGCCTCTCCTACAATGAGCAGTTCTTC. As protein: CASSEASGLSYNEQFF.

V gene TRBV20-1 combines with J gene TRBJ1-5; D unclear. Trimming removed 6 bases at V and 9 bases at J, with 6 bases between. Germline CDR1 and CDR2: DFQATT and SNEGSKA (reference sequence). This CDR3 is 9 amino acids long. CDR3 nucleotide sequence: TGCAGTGCCGGTTGGCCCCAGCATTTT. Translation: CSAGWPQHF.

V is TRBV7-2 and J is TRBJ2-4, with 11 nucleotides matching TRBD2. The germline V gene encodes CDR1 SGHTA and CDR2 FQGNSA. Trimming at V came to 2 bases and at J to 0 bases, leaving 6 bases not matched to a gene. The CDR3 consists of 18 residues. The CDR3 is CASSLWTSGLGAKNIQYF. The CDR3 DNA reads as TGTGCCAGCAGCTTATGGACTAGCGGGCTCGGAGCCAAAAACATTCAGTACTTC.

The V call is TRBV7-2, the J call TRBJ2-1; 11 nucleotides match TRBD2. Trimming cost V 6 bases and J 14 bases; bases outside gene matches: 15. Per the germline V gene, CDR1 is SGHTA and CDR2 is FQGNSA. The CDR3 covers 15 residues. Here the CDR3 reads CASSSEGLAGGEKFF. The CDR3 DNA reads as TGTGCCAGCAGTTCCGAAGGGCTAGCGGGAGGAGAAAAGTTCTTC.

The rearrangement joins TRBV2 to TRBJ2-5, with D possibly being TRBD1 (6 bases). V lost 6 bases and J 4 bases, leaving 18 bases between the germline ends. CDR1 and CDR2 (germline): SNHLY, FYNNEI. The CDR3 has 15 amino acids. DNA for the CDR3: TGTGCCAGCAGGGGATACAGGGCAGGCAGAGAGACCCAGTACTTC. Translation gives CASRGYRAGRETQYF.

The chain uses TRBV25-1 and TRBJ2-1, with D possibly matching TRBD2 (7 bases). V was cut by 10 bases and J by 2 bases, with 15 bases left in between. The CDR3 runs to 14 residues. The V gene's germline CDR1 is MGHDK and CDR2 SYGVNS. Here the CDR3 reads CATQSGTTYNEQFF. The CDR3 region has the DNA TGTGCCACCCAGAGCGGGACAACCTACAATGAGCAGTTCTTC.

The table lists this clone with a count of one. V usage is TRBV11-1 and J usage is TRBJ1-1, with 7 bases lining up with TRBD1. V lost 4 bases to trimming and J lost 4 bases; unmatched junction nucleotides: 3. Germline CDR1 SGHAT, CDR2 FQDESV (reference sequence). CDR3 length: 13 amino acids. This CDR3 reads CASSSTGFTEAFF. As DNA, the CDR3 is TGTGCCAGCAGCTCGACAGGGTTCACTGAAGCTTTCTTT.

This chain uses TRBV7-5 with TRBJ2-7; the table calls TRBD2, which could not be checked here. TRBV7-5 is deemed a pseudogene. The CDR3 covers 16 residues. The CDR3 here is CARSSKPMMPSYEQYF. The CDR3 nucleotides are TGTGCCAGAAGCTCTAAACCGATGATGCCCTCCTACGAGCAGTACTTC.

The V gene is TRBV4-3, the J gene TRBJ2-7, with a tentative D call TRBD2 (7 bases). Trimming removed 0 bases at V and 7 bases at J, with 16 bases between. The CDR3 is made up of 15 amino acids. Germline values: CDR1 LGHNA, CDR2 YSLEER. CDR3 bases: TGCGCCAGCAGCCAAGATCTACGGGGGGCAGGGGAGCAGTACTTC. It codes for CASSQDLRGAGEQYF.

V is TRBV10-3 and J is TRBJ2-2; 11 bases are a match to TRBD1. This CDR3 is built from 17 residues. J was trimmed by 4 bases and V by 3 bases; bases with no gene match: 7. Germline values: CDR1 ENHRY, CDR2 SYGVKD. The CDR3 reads CAISERTGGGATGELFF. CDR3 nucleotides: TGTGCCATCAGTGAAAGGACAGGGGGCGGCGCCACCGGGGAGCTGTTTTTT.

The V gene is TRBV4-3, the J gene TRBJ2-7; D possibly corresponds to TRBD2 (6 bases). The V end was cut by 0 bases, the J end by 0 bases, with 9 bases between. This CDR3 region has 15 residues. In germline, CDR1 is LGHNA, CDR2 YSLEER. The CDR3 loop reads CASSQERDLSYEQYF. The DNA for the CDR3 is TGCGCCAGCAGCCAAGAGCGGGACCTCTCCTACGAGCAGTACTTC.

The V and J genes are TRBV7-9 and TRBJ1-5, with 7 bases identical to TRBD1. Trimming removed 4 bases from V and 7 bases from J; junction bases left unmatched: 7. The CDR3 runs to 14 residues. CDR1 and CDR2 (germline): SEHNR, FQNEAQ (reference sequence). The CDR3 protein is CASSSGQARQPQHF. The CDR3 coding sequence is TGTGCCAGCAGCTCCGGACAGGCTCGGCAGCCCCAGCATTTT.